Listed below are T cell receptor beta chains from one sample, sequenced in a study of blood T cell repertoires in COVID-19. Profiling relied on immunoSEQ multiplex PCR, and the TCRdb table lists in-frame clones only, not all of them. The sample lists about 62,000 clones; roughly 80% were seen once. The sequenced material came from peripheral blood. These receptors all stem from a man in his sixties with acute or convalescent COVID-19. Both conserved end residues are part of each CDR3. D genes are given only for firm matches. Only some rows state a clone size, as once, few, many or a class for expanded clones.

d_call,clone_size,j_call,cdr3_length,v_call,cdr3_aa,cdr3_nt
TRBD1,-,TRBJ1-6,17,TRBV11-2,CASSGVAHRGPSSPLHF,TGTGCCAGCAGCGGGGTCGCACACAGGGGGCCAAGTTCACCCCTCCACTTT
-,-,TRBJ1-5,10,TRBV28,CASGGQPQHF,TGTGCCAGCGGAGGTCAGCCCCAGCATTTT
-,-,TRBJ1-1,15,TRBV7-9,CASSLGAGGLAEAFF,TGTGCCAGCAGCTTAGGGGCGGGAGGGCTTGCTGAAGCTTTCTTT
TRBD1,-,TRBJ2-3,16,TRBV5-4,CASSIDRESGTDTQYF,TGTGCCAGCAGCATAGACAGGGAGAGTGGCACAGATACGCAGTATTTT
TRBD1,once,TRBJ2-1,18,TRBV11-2,CASSLRPGTVASYNEQFF,TGTGCCAGCAGTCTACGACCGGGGACAGTAGCCTCCTACAATGAGCAGTTCTTC
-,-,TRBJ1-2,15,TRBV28,CASRWGGASNYGYTF,TGTGCCAGCAGGTGGGGGGGGGCGTCGAACTATGGCTACACCTTC
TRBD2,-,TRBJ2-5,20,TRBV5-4,CASSKIIGSFTAGEAETQYF,TGTGCCAGCAGCAAGATCATTGGTTCCTTTACAGCGGGAGAGGCAGAGACCCAGTACTTC
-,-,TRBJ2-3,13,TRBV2,CASAGDLTDTQYF,TGTGCCAGCGCGGGCGACCTCACAGATACGCAGTATTTT
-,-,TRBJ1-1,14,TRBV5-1,CASSLRGWGTEAFF,TGCGCCAGCAGCTTGCGGGGTTGGGGCACTGAAGCTTTCTTT
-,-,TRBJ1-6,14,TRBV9,CASSVRVRSSPLHF,TGTGCCAGCAGCGTGAGGGTCAGGAGTTCACCCCTCCACTTT
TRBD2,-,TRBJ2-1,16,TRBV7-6,CASSLAAAGSYNEQFF,TGTGCCAGCAGCTTAGCGGCAGCGGGATCCTACAATGAGCAGTTCTTC
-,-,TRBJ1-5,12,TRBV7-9,CASSLGGVRLDF,TGTGCCAGCAGCTTAGGGGGGGTCCGTTTGGATTTT
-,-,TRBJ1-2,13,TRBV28,CASSSDSLYGYTF,TGTGCCAGCAGTTCCGACAGCTTATATGGCTACACCTTC
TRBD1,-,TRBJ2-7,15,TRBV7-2,CASSSRQGAAYEQYF,TGTGCCAGCAGCTCAAGACAGGGGGCAGCCTACGAGCAGTACTTC
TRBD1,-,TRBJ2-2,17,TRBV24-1,CATSGASGQGTTGELFF,TGTGCCACCAGTGGCGCGTCGGGACAGGGTACCACCGGGGAGCTGTTTTTT
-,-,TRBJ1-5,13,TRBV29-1,CSVTTGVNQPQHF,TGCAGCGTCACGACAGGAGTCAATCAGCCCCAGCATTTT
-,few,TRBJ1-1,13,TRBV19,CASSSGQNTEAFF,TGTGCCAGTAGTTCCGGACAGAACACTGAAGCTTTCTTT
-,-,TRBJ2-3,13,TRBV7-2,CASGQQSTDTQYF,TGTGCCAGCGGTCAACAGAGCACAGATACGCAGTATTTT
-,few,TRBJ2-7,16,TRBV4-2,CASSQDWGAAGYEQYF,TGTGCCAGCAGCCAAGATTGGGGCGCAGCTGGCTACGAGCAGTACTTC
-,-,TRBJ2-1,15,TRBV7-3,CASSLLSAQYNEQFF,TGTGCCAGCAGCTTACTTAGCGCGCAATACAATGAGCAGTTCTTC
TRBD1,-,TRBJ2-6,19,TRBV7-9,CASSPQAGQGNFGANVLTF,TGTGCCAGCAGCCCCCAAGCTGGACAGGGAAATTTTGGGGCCAACGTCCTGACTTTC
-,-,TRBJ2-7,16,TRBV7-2,CASTRFPAGQTYEQYF,TGTGCCAGCACCCGATTCCCCGCCGGACAGACCTACGAGCAGTACTTC
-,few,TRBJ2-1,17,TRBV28,CASRLMTGTHLNNEQFF,TGTGCCAGCAGACTTATGACCGGGACACATCTCAACAATGAGCAGTTCTTC
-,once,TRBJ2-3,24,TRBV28,CASSSHEGGLPNAPHAYSTDTQYF,TGTGCCAGCAGTTCCCATGAGGGGGGGTTACCAAATGCCCCACATGCCTATAGCACAGATACGCAGTATTTT
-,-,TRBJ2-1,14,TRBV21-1,CASSIPGVGNEQFF,TGTGCCAGCAGCATCCCGGGAGTAGGCAATGAGCAGTTCTTC
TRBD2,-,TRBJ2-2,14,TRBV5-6,CASSLTSGTGELFF,TGTGCCAGCAGTTTGACTAGCGGGACCGGGGAGCTGTTTTTT
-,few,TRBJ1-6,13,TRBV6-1,CASSEGENSPLHF,TGTGCCAGCAGTGAAGGAGAAAATTCACCCCTCCACTTT
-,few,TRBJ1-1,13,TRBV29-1,CSVEDRVNTEAFF,TGCAGCGTTGAAGATCGAGTGAACACTGAAGCTTTCTTT
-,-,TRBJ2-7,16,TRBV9,CASSPPPRGVNYEQYF,TGTGCCAGCAGCCCCCCTCCGCGGGGCGTTAACTACGAGCAGTACTTC
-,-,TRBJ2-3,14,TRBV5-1,CASSLGYSTDTQYF,TGCGCCAGCAGCTTGGGCTACAGCACAGATACGCAGTATTTT
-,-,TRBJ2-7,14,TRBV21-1,CASSKVGHSYEQYF,TGTGCCAGCAGCAAAGTGGGACACAGCTACGAGCAGTACTTC
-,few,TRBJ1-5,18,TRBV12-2,CASRLGPGTGAINQPQHF,TGTGCAAGTCGCTTAGGCCCCGGGACAGGGGCGATCAATCAGCCCCAGCATTTT
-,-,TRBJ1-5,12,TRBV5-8,CASSDRYQPQHF,TGTGCCAGCAGCGACAGGTATCAGCCCCAGCATTTT
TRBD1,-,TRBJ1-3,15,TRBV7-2,CASRRTGSSGNTIYF,TGTGCCAGCAGGCGGACAGGCAGCTCTGGAAACACCATATATTTT
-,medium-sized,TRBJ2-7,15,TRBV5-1,CASSLVGGGGDEQYF,TGCGCCAGCAGCTTGGTGGGCGGAGGGGGCGACGAGCAGTACTTC
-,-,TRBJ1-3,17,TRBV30,CAWSVLQGPGSGNTIYF,TGTGCCTGGAGTGTACTACAGGGCCCCGGCTCTGGAAACACCATATATTTT
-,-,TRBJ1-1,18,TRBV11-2,CASSRGVQSGREGTEAFF,TGTGCCAGCAGCCGCGGGGTACAAAGCGGGAGGGAGGGCACTGAAGCTTTCTTT
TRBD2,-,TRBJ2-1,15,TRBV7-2,CASSPSSGSNNEQFF,TGTGCCAGCAGCCCCTCTAGCGGGAGTAACAATGAGCAGTTCTTC
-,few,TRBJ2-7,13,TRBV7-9,CASSATGSYEQYF,TGTGCCAGCAGCGCGACAGGCTCCTACGAGCAGTACTTC
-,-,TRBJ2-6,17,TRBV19,CASSIGGMGAGANVLTF,TGTGCCAGTAGTATTGGGGGGATGGGAGCTGGGGCCAACGTCCTGACTTTC
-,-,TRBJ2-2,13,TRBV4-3,CASRGAYTGELFF,TGCGCCAGCAGGGGAGCCTACACCGGGGAGCTGTTTTTT
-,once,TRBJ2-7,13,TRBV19,CASRGGSSYEQYF,TGTGCCAGTAGAGGGGGATCCTCCTACGAGCAGTACTTC
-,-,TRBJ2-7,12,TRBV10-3,CAISPGEGEQYF,TGTGCCATCAGCCCGGGGGAAGGCGAGCAGTACTTC
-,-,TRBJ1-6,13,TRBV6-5,CASRSTDNSPLHF,TGTGCCAGCAGATCGACAGATAATTCACCCCTCCACTTT
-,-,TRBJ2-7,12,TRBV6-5,CASSGYSYEQYF,TGTGCCAGCTCGGGATACTCCTACGAGCAGTACTTC
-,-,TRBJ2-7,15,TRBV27,CASSLSSGKTYEQYF,TGTGCCAGCAGTTTATCTAGCGGAAAAACCTACGAGCAGTACTTC
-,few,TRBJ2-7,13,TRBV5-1,CASSLATSGEQYF,TGCGCCAGCAGCTTGGCCACTAGTGGTGAGCAGTACTTC
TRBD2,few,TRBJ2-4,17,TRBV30,CAWMKQTSGLAKNIQYF,TGTGCCTGGATGAAACAGACTAGCGGTTTAGCCAAAAACATTCAGTACTTC
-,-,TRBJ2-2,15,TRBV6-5,CASSRVQGNTGELFF,TGTGCCAGCAGTCGGGTACAGGGTAACACCGGGGAGCTGTTTTTT
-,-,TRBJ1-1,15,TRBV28,CASSFSGDKNTEAFF,TGTGCCAGCAGTTTTTCCGGGGATAAGAACACTGAAGCTTTCTTT
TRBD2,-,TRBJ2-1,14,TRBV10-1,CASSSSGSFNEQFF,TGCGCCAGCAGCTCTAGCGGGAGTTTCAATGAGCAGTTCTTC
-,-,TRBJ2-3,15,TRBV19,CASTRGTTSTDTQYF,TGTGCCAGTACGAGGGGGACAACTAGCACAGATACGCAGTATTTT
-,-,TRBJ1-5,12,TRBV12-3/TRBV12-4,CASSRDNQPQHF,TGTGCCAGCAGTCGGGACAATCAGCCCCAGCATTTT